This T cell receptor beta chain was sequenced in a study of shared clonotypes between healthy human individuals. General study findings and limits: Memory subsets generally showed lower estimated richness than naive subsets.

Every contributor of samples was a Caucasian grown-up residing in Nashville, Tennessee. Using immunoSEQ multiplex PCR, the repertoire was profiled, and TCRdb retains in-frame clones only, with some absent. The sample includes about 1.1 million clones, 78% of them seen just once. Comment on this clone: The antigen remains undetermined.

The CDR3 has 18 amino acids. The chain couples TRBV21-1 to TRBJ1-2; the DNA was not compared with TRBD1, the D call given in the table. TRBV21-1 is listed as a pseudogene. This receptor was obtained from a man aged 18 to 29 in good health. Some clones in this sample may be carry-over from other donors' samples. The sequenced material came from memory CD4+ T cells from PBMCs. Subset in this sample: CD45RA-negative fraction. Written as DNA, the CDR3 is TGTGCCAGCAGCCGACAGCTTATACAGGGGCCTTCTAACTATGGCTACACCTTC. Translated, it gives CASSRQLIQGPSNYGYTF.